This T cell receptor beta chain appears in the sequencing data of a study of blood T cell repertoires in COVID-19. Study details: The United States, Italy and Spain supplied acute and convalescent COVID-19 samples. The analysed material was cDNA or gDNA that came from T cells, B-cell-depleted T cells, or PBMCs.

V shed 5 bases and J shed 3 bases, with 11 bases lying between them. The CDR3 is 13 residues long. The germline V gene has CDR1 SGDLS and CDR2 YYNGEE. Original analysis: Estimates of nucleated cell counts were drawn from the amplification of reference gene primers. Sequencing was performed with immunoSEQ multiplex PCR; in TCRdb, only in-frame clones are kept and a portion is missing. V and J calls and clone size follow that table, whereas D and trimming were derived from the DNA. The sample has 380,000 or so clones, 85% to 90% seen once. J is TRBJ1-1 and V is TRBV9, with D unclear. The sequencing input was PBMCs or T cells enriched from blood (not recorded which). The source of this sequence is a young woman with acute COVID-19. The chain's CDR3 is CASSREEYTEAFF. The CDR3, as DNA: TGTGCCAGCAGTCGTGAGGAGTACACTGAAGCTTTCTTT.